One and the same sample provided the 32 T cell receptor beta chains below, sequenced in a study of T cell clusters in autoimmune cytopenias. Multiplex touch-down PCR amplified TRB using TRB-A and TRB-B pools in one tube. From its re-call of the multiplex PCR reads, TCRdb lists each CDR3 protein once, without DNA. Listed are over 2,000 distinct CDR3 sequences; less than 30% falls within the top ten. Each sample's input was around 250 ng genomic DNA, 40,000 or so genome equivalents. Sequencing used peripheral blood. Every receptor here comes from a human donor with an autoimmune cytopenia or autoimmune hepatitis (not recorded which).

This clonotype is identified as medium-sized from frequency. This chain uses TRBV14 with TRBJ1-4; TCRdb gives TRBD1 as the D gene, but with no DNA this cannot be confirmed. Germline-derived CDR1 and CDR2 are SGHDN and FVKESK. The CDR3 has 15 residues. The CDR3 region is CASSPKQGTGEKLFF.

The chain joins TRBV6-2 or TRBV6-3 to TRBJ2-7; TCRdb returns TRBD1, unconfirmable since there is no DNA. CDR3 size: 18 residues. Germline V gives CDR1 MNHEY, CDR2 SVGEGT. The CDR3 sequence is CATTMLPGQGAVGYEQYF.

This clonotype ranks as medium-sized in terms of frequency. V gene TRBV30 combines with J gene TRBJ2-3; TCRdb gives TRBD1 as the D gene, but with no DNA this cannot be confirmed. CDR1 and CDR2 (germline): GTSNPN, SVGIG (reference sequence). The CDR3 length is 15 residues. CDR3 in amino acids: CAWSVLGGSTDTQYF. The complete variable domain, with remaining parts taken from reference TRBV30 and TRBJ2-3, reads SQTIHQWPATLVQPVGSPLSLECTVEGTSNPNLYWYRQAAGRGLQLLFYSVGIGQISSEVPQNLSASRPQDRQFILSSKKLLLSDSGFYLCAWSVLGGSTDTQYFGPGTRLTVL.

This chain connects TRBV2 to TRBJ1-4; the D call from TCRdb, TRBD1, cannot be confirmed without DNA. The CDR3 spans 14 residues. CDR1 and CDR2 from the germline V gene are SNHLY and FYNNEI. CDR3 in amino acids: CASSEGQYLEKLFF.

Judged by frequency, this clonotype is medium-sized (0.01 to 0.1%). The gene calls are TRBV5-6 and TRBJ2-7; absent DNA, TCRdb's TRBD1 call cannot be checked. There are 14 residues in the CDR3. CDR1 is SGHDT, CDR2 YYEEEE, per germline. This CDR3 reads CASSSRDRLYEQYF.

By frequency, this clonotype is medium-sized. The chain carries TRBV15 and TRBJ1-1. The CDR3 has 14 residues. Germline loops: CDR1 LNHNV, CDR2 YYDKDF (reference sequence). The CDR3 loop reads CATSRVGLNTEAFF.

This chain uses TRBV4-3 with TRBJ1-3; the TCRdb D gene call, TRBD1, has no DNA to confirm it. The CDR3 is made up of 15 amino acids. Germline V lookup: CDR1 LGHNA, CDR2 YSLEER. CDR3 amino acids: CASSRGAASGNTIYF.

According to its frequency, this clonotype is large. V and J are TRBV29-1 and TRBJ1-2. The CDR3 sequence is 11 residues long. Germline V lookup: CDR1 SQVTM, CDR2 ANQGSEA. CDR3 protein: CSDSTISGYTF.

Its frequency marks this clonotype as medium-sized (0.01 to 0.1%). The chain has TRBV29-1 and TRBJ2-7; the TCRdb call, TRBD2, lacks DNA for checking. The CDR3 sequence is 12 residues long. Germline V gene data show CDR1 as SQVTM and CDR2 as ANQGSEA. CDR3 in amino acids: CSARVGGYEQYF.

Frequency places this clonotype as medium-sized. The chain links TRBV6-2 or TRBV6-3 to TRBJ2-5; TCRdb indicates TRBD2, and absent DNA this call remains unverified. The CDR3 runs 17 residues. Germline CDR1 and CDR2: MNHEY and SVGEGT. The CDR3: CASSYSASGSWGETQYF.

The rearrangement uses TRBV6-5 and TRBJ1-2; the TCRdb D gene call, TRBD1, has no DNA to confirm it. CDR3 size: 15 residues. In germline, CDR1 is MNHEY, CDR2 SVGAGI. The CDR3 protein is CASTKGGTSNYGYTF.

This clonotype ranks as medium-sized (0.01 to 0.1%) in terms of frequency. The chain uses TRBV19 and TRBJ1-5; checking the TCRdb D call of TRBD1 is not possible without DNA. Looked up from germline, CDR1 is LNHDA and CDR2 is SQIVND (reference sequence). The CDR3 extends over 16 amino acids. The CDR3 reads CASSIQGAEGNQPQHF.

By frequency, this clonotype registers large. The gene calls are TRBV29-1 and TRBJ2-2; TCRdb proposes TRBD2, but this gene call is untestable without DNA. Germline V gene sequence: CDR1 SQVTM, CDR2 ANQGSEA. The CDR3 length is 14 residues. CDR3 residues: CSVERRGGAGELFF.

Frequency places this clonotype as medium-sized (0.01 to 0.1%). J is TRBJ1-2 and V is TRBV27; TCRdb returns TRBD1, unconfirmable since there is no DNA. The CDR3 covers 16 residues. Germline lookup yields CDR1 MNHEY and CDR2 SMNVEV (reference sequence). CDR3 protein: CASSLFGTGANRGYTF.

This clonotype is classed as large by frequency. The chain combines TRBV7-2 with TRBJ1-2. The CDR3 consists of 13 residues. Germline V lookup: CDR1 SGHTA, CDR2 FQGNSA. CDR3 region: CASSLGEGDGYTF. Complete variable domain (other parts from reference TRBV7-2 and TRBJ1-2): GAGVSQSPSNKVTEKGKDVELRCDPISGHTALYWYRQSLGQGLEFLIYFQGNSAPDKSGLPSDRFSAERTGGSVSTLTIQRTQQEDSAVYLCASSLGEGDGYTFGSGTRLTVV.

This chain joins TRBV7-9 and TRBJ2-2; TCRdb lists TRBD1, though no DNA is available to test this call. Germline-derived CDR1 and CDR2 are SEHNR and FQNEAQ (reference sequence). The CDR3 is 13 residues long. CDR3 region: CASSLQGAGELFF.

Its frequency marks this clonotype as medium-sized. The chain carries TRBV6-1 and TRBJ1-5; TCRdb returns TRBD1, unconfirmable since there is no DNA. The CDR3 contains 18 residues. In germline, CDR1 is MNHNS, CDR2 SASEGT. The CDR3 spells CASSGGQGRGYSNQPQHF.

Judged by frequency, this clonotype is medium-sized (0.01 to 0.1%). V and J are TRBV6-5 and TRBJ2-5. Germline CDR1 reads MNHEY; CDR2 reads SVGAGI. This CDR3 spans 13 amino acids. The CDR3 loop is CASTWAVQETQYF.

This clonotype is classed as medium-sized (0.01 to 0.1%) by frequency. This chain links TRBV19 with TRBJ1-4; as DNA is missing, the TRBD1 call by TCRdb cannot be tested. Germline CDR1 is LNHDA and CDR2 is SQIVND (reference sequence). The CDR3 runs to 17 residues. The CDR3: CASSALASLGGNEKLFF.

In terms of frequency, this clonotype is medium-sized. J is TRBJ2-1 and V is TRBV12-3 or TRBV12-4; with no DNA, the TCRdb D assignment of TRBD2 cannot be verified. The CDR3 length is 15 residues. The CDR3 is CASRDSGGAYNEQFF.

This clonotype is medium-sized by frequency. The rearrangement links TRBV24-1 to TRBJ1-2; no DNA is available, so the TRBD1 call from TCRdb remains unchecked. The CDR3 loop spans 17 amino acids. Germline CDR1 and CDR2: KGHDR and SFDVKD. The CDR3 sequence: CATSDNRQGAFYYGYTF.

This clonotype is identified as medium-sized from frequency. The rearrangement joins TRBV18 to TRBJ1-4. The CDR3 runs to 15 residues. Germline CDR1 is KGHSH and CDR2 is LQKENI. CDR3 sequence reads: CASSPGEGLNEKLFF.

By frequency, this clonotype registers medium-sized. The genes are TRBV6-5 and TRBJ1-1; TCRdb indicates TRBD1, and absent DNA this call remains unverified. The germline gives CDR1 MNHEY, CDR2 SVGAGI. CDR3 size: 16 residues. The CDR3 is CASSYSTGGTNTEAFF.

This clonotype shows up as medium-sized by frequency. The J gene is TRBJ2-5, the V gene TRBV5-4; the TCRdb call, TRBD1, lacks DNA for checking. Germline CDR1 and CDR2: SGHNT and YYREEE (reference sequence). The CDR3 totals 13 residues. The CDR3 loop reads CASSFGGSETQYF.

This clonotype is identified as medium-sized from frequency. J is TRBJ2-2 and V is TRBV6-5; TCRdb's D call, TRBD1, is unchecked because there is no DNA. Germline V gene lookup returns CDR1 MNHEY and CDR2 SVGAGI. The CDR3 sequence is 17 residues long. The CDR3 sequence is CASSYPYLRQSSGELFF.

The rearrangement joins TRBV12-3 or TRBV12-4 to TRBJ2-2; TCRdb picks TRBD1, but there is no DNA to check that call. This CDR3 is built from 13 residues. Here the CDR3 reads CASSLRGTGELFF.

This clonotype is identified as medium-sized from frequency. The J gene is TRBJ2-7, the V gene TRBV20-1; TCRdb gives TRBD1 as the D gene, but with no DNA this cannot be confirmed. Per germline, CDR1 DFQATT and CDR2 SNEGSKA (reference sequence). The CDR3 sequence is 12 residues long. CDR3 residues: CSASKGQYEQYF.

The V gene is TRBV24-1, the J gene TRBJ1-5; TCRdb outputs TRBD1, but without DNA this stays unchecked. The CDR3 length is 15 residues. Germline lookup yields CDR1 KGHDR and CDR2 SFDVKD. CDR3 in amino acids: CATSESTGSNQPQHF.

This clonotype ranks as medium-sized in terms of frequency. The chain is built from TRBV5-6 and TRBJ2-7. This CDR3 region has 14 residues. Germline CDR1 and CDR2: SGHDT and YYEEEE. The CDR3 sequence: CASSLSPSSYEQYF.

Considering frequency, this clonotype is medium-sized. The J gene is TRBJ2-1, the V gene TRBV10-3; TCRdb's D call, TRBD1, is unchecked because there is no DNA. The CDR3 is 12 amino acids. CDR1 and CDR2 from the germline V gene are ENHRY and SYGVKD. This chain's CDR3 is CAISGTGNEQFF.

This clonotype is called medium-sized (0.01 to 0.1%) based on its frequency. The chain carries TRBV10-3 and TRBJ2-1. There are 17 residues in the CDR3. Germline V gene sequence: CDR1 ENHRY, CDR2 SYGVKD. CDR3 loop: CAISESTDRSSYNEQFF.

Measured by frequency, this clonotype is medium-sized. The gene calls are TRBV11-1 and TRBJ2-3. Germline V gene lookup returns CDR1 SGHAT and CDR2 FQDESV (reference sequence). The CDR3 totals 18 residues. CDR3 protein: CASSLAPTHTMPADTQYF.